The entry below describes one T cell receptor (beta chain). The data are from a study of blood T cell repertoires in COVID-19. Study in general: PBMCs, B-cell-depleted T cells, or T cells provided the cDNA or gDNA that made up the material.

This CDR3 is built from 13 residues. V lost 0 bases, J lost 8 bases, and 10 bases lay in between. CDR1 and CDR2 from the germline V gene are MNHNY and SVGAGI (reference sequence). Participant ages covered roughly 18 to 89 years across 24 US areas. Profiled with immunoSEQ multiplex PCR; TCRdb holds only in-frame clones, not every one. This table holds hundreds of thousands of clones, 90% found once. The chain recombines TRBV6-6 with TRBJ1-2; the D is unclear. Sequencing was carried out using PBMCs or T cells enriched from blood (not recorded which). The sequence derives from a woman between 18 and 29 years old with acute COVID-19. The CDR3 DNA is TGTGCCAGCAGTTACTCGGAGAGACGGGGCTACACCTTC. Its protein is CASSYSERRGYTF.